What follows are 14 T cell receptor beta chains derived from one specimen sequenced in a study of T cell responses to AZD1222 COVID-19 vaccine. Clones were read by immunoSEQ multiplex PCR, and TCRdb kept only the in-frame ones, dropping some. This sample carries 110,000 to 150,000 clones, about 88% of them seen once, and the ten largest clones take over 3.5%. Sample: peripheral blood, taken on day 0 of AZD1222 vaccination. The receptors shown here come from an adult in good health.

CDR3 nucleotides: TGTGCCAGCAGTTGGCCTCCCGGGAGTAGCAATCAGCCCCAGCATTTT. This encodes CASSWPPGSSNQPQHF. The V and J genes are TRBV28 and TRBJ1-5; D is uncertain. CDR1 is MDHEN, CDR2 SYDVKM, per germline. The CDR3 spans 16 residues. Trimming cost V 4 bases and J 0 bases, with 13 bases left between them.

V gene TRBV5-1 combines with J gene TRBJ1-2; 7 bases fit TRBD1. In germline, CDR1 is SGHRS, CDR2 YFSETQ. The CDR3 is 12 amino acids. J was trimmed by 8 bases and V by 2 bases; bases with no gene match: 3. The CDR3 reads CASSLGGWGYTF. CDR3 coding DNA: TGCGCCAGCAGCTTAGGGGGCTGGGGCTACACCTTC.

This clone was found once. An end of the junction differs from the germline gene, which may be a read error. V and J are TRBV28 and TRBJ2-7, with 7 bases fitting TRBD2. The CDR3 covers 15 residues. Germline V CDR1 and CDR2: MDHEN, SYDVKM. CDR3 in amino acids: CASSLPGTTSFEQYF. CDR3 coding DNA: TGTGCCAGCAGTTTACCCGGGACTACCTCCTTCGAGCAGTACTTC.

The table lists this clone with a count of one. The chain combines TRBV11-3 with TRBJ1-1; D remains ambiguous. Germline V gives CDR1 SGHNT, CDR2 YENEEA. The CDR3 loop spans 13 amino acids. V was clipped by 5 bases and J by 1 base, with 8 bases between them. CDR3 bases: TGTGCCAGCAGCCCCGACTCGAACACTGAAGCTTTCTTT. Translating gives CASSPDSNTEAFF. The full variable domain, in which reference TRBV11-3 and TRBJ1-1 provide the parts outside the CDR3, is EAGVVQSPRYKIIEKKQPVAFWCNPISGHNTLYWYLQNLGQGPELLIRYENEEAVDDSQLPKDRFSAERLKGVDSTLKIQPAELGDSAVYLCASSPDSNTEAFFGQGTRLTVV.

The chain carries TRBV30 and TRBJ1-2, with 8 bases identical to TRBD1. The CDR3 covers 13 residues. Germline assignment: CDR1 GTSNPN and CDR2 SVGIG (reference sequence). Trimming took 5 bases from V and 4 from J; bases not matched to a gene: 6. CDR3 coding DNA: TGTGCCTGGGCTGGACAGGGATTCTATGGCTACACCTTC. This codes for CAWAGQGFYGYTF. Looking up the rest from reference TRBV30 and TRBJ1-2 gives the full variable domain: SQTIHQWPATLVQPVGSPLSLECTVEGTSNPNLYWYRQAAGRGLQLLFYSVGIGQISSEVPQNLSASRPQDRQFILSSKKLLLSDSGFYLCAWAGQGFYGYTFGSGTRLTVV.

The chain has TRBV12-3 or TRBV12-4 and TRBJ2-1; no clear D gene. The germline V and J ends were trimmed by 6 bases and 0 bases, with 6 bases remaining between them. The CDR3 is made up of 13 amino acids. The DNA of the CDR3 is TGTGCCAGCAGCTACAGCTCCTACAATGAGCAGTTCTTC. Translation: CASSYSSYNEQFF.

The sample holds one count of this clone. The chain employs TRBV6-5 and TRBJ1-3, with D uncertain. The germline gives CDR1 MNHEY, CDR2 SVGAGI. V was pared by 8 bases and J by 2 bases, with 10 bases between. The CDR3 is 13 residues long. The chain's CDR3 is CASQWEAGNTIYF. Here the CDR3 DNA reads TGTGCCAGCCAGTGGGAAGCTGGAAACACCATATATTTT.

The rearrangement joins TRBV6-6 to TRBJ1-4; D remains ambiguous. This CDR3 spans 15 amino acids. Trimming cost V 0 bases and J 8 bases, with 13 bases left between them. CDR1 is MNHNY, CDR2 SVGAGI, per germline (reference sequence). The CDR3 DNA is TGTGCCAGCAGTTACTCGGGAGCCGCTGTCGAAAAACTGTTTTTT. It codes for CASSYSGAAVEKLFF.

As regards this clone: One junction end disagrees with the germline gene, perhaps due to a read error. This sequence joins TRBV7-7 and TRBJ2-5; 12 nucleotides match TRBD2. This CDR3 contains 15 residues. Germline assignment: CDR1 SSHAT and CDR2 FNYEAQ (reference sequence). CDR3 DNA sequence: TGTGCTAGCAGCGCCGGACTAGCGGGGTTGGAGACCCAGTACTTC. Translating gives CASSAGLAGLETQYF.

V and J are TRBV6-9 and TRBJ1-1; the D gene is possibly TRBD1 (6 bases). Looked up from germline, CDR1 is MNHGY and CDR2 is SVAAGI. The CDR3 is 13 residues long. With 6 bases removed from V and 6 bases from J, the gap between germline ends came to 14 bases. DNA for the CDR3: TGTGCCAGCAGGGGAAGGGGGGCCCCTGAAGCTTTCTTT. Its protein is CASRGRGAPEAFF.

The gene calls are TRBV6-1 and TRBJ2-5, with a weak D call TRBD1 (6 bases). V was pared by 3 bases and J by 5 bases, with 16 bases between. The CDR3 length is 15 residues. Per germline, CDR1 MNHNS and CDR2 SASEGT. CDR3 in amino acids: CASSDLGAGRETQYF. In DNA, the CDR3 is TGTGCCAGCAGTGATCTGGGGGCAGGTAGGGAGACCCAGTACTTC.

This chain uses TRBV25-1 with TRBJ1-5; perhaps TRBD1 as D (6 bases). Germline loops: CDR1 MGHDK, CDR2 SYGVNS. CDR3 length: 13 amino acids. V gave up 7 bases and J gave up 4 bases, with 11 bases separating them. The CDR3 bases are TGTGCCAGCACTCTCGGGACAAATCAGCCCCAGCATTTT. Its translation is CASTLGTNQPQHF. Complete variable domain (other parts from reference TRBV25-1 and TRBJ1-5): EADIYQTPRYLVIGTGKKITLECSQTMGHDKMYWYQQDPGMELHLIHYSYGVNSTEKGDLSSESTVSRIRTEHFPLTLESARPSHTSQYLCASTLGTNQPQHFGDGTRLSIL.

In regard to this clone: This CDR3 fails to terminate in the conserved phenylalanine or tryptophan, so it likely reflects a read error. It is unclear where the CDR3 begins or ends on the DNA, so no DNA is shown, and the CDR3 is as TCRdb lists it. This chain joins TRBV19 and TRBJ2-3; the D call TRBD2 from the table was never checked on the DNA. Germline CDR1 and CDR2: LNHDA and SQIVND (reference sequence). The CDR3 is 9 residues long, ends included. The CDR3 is CASSRSGRR.

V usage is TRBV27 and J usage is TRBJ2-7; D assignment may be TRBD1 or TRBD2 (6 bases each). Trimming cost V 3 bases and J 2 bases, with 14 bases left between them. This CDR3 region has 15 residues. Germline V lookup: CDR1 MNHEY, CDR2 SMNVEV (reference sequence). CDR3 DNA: TGTGCCAGCAGTTTGAACCCGGGGGCAGCCTACGAGCAGTACTTC. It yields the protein CASSLNPGAAYEQYF.